This is a list of T cell receptor beta chains from one sample in a study of CD8+ T cells in alopecia areata. Assay used: immunoSEQ multiplex PCR; TCRdb lists only in-frame clones, some missing. Of 120,000 or so clones detected, 35% to 45% appear once; the ten largest clones hold 3.1%. The sample comprised CD4+ T cells sorted from blood. These receptors originate from a human donor with alopecia areata. Both conserved end residues are part of each CDR3. D genes are given only for firm matches. Part of the rows lack a size; the others show once, few, many or a class for expanded clones.

len	v_gene	d_gene	j_gene	abundance	CDR3aa	CDR3nt
13	TRBV29-1	NA	TRBJ1-5	few	CSVEWQRNQPQHF	TGCAGCGTTGAGTGGCAACGCAATCAGCCCCAGCATTTT
17	TRBV7-2	TRBD1	TRBJ2-1	NA	CASSLRDRGRRNNEQFF	TGTGCCAGCAGCTTAAGGGACAGGGGCCGTCGTAACAATGAGCAGTTCTTC
13	TRBV7-2	NA	TRBJ2-2	NA	CASSPGIVGELFF	TGTGCCAGCAGCCCGGGAATAGTCGGGGAGCTGTTTTTT
15	TRBV7-2	TRBD1	TRBJ2-5	NA	CASSRDRGREETQYF	TGTGCCAGCAGCCGGGACAGGGGGCGCGAAGAGACCCAGTACTTC
13	TRBV7-3	NA	TRBJ2-3	few	CASSLGPQDTQYF	TGTGCCAGCAGCTTAGGACCTCAGGATACGCAGTATTTT
13	TRBV7-9	NA	TRBJ1-2	NA	CASSYDGAGGYTF	TGTGCCAGCAGCTACGACGGGGCAGGAGGCTACACCTTC
13	TRBV29-1	NA	TRBJ2-5	few	CSVELEGVGTQYF	TGCAGCGTTGAATTAGAGGGAGTTGGGACCCAGTACTTC
11	TRBV7-2	NA	TRBJ2-5	NA	CASSFSGTQYF	TGTGCCAGCAGCTTTTCTGGGACCCAGTACTTC
14	TRBV28	NA	TRBJ2-7	NA	CASSSSGPIYEQYF	TGTGCCAGCAGTTCTTCCGGACCGATCTACGAGCAGTACTTC
15	TRBV29-1	TRBD2	TRBJ2-3	few	CSVVSSGGGTDTQYF	TGCAGCGTTGTAAGTAGCGGGGGAGGCACAGATACGCAGTATTTT
13	TRBV9	NA	TRBJ2-3	NA	CASSVAGTFTQYF	TGTGCCAGCAGCGTAGCTGGTACTTTCACGCAGTATTTT
14	TRBV29-1	NA	TRBJ2-5	NA	CSVEILRDGGAQYF	TGCAGCGTTGAAATTTTAAGGGACGGCGGGGCCCAGTACTTC
13	TRBV30	NA	TRBJ2-7	NA	CAWSPWTNYEQYF	TGTGCCTGGAGTCCTTGGACAAACTACGAGCAGTACTTC
14	TRBV7-8	NA	TRBJ1-1	NA	CASSLGGRGTEAFF	TGTGCCAGCAGCTTGGGGGGAAGGGGCACTGAAGCTTTCTTT
12	TRBV29-1	NA	TRBJ2-3	few	CSVPWPADTQYF	TGCAGCGTTCCCTGGCCCGCAGATACGCAGTATTTT
13	TRBV29-1	TRBD1	TRBJ1-1	NA	CSVAWDRSTEAFF	TGCAGCGTTGCCTGGGACAGGTCCACTGAAGCTTTCTTT